The 2 T cell receptor beta chains reported below all come from one sample, sequenced in a study of OX40 agonist ivuxolimab in advanced cancers. Sequencing was performed with immunoSEQ multiplex PCR; in TCRdb, only in-frame clones are kept and a portion is missing. The sample includes roughly 25,000 clones, more than 65% of them seen just once. The specimen comprised CD4+ or CD8+ T cells sorted from blood, sampled in a trial of the OX40 agonist ivuxolimab. Receptors were obtained from an adult with an advanced solid tumor such as melanoma, head and neck, liver or kidney cancer.

The chain has TRBV6-1 and TRBJ1-2; D uncertain. The germline CDR1 and CDR2 sequences are MNHNS and SASEGT. This CDR3 has 14 amino acids. Trimming pared 1 base from V and 3 bases from J, leaving 9 bases between. For the CDR3, the DNA is TGTGCCAGCAGTGAAGAGGAGGGCTACTATGGCTACACCTTC. It encodes CASSEEEGYYGYTF.

J is TRBJ2-5 and V is TRBV5-5; 8 positions match TRBD2. The V and J ends lost 6 bases and 2 bases, in that order; junction bases with no gene match: 6. This CDR3 has 14 amino acids. Germline V lookup: CDR1 SGHKS, CDR2 YYEKEE (reference sequence). CDR3: CASIPGGIQETQYF. Here the CDR3 DNA reads TGTGCCAGCATTCCGGGGGGGATACAAGAGACCCAGTACTTC. The whole variable domain, remainder taken from reference TRBV5-5 and TRBJ2-5, is DAGVTQSPTHLIKTRGQQVTLRCSPISGHKSVSWYQQVLGQGPQFIFQYYEKEERGRGNFPDRFSARQFPNYSSELNVNALLLGDSALYLCASIPGGIQETQYFGPGTRLLVL.